What follows is one TCR beta chain and its context. In germline, CDR1 is MDHEN, CDR2 SYDVKM. The trim removed 5 bases at V and 6 bases at J, leaving 0 bases unmatched. The length of the CDR3 is 12 residues. The data originate from a study of shared clonotypes between healthy human individuals. The method was immunoSEQ multiplex PCR; TCRdb's version includes in-frame clones alone and lacks a portion of them. The repertoire includes some 2.1 million clones, roughly 93% of them detected once, and over 1.5% sits in the top ten. CD45RO-negative cells were positively selected for CCR7, leaving out terminally differentiated effector memory CD45RA+ cells.

Source material: naive CD8+ T cells from PBMCs. The TCR was taken from a man between 18 and 35 years old in good health. Some clones in this sample may be carry-over from other donors' samples. The V call is TRBV28, the J call TRBJ2-3, with 9 positions matching TRBD2. The CDR3: CASSTSGDTQYF. In DNA form, the CDR3 reads TGTGCCAGCAGTACTAGCGGGGATACGCAGTATTTT.